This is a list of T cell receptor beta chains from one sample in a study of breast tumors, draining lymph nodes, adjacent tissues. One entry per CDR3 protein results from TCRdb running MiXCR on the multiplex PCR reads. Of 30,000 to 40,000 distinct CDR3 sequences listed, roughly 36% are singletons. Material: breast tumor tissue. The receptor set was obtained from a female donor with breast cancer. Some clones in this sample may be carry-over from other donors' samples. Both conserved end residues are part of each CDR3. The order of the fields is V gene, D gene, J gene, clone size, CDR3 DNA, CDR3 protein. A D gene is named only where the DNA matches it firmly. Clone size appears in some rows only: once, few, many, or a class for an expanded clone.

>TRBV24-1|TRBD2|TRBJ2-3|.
TGTGCCACCAGTGATTTGGGGACTAGCGGGACTAGCACAGATACGCAGTATTTT
CATSDLGTSGTSTDTQYF
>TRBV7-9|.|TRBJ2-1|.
TGTGCCGGCAGCGGTGAGGTGAGCTCCTACAATGAGCAGTTGTTC
CAGSGEVSSYNEQLF
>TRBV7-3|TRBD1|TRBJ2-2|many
TGTGCCAGCAGCTTAAGCGCGGACAGGTCGAACACCGGGGAGCTGTTTTTT
CASSLSADRSNTGELFF
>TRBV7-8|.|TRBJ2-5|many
TGTGCCAGCAGCCGCACAGGGATAAGGTTAGGAGAGACCCAGTACTTC
CASSRTGIRLGETQYF
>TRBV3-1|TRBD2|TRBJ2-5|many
TGTGCCAGCAGTAGACGGCCTAGCGGCATCCAAGAGACCCAGTACTTC
CASSRRPSGIQETQYF
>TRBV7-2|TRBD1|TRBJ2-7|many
TGTGCCAGCAGCCCTAGGACAGGCTCCTTCGGCGAGCAGTACTTC
CASSPRTGSFGEQYF
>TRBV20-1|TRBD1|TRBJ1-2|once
TGCAGTGCTAGAGTACTGCGACCAGGGACAGGGGGCAACTATGCCTACATCTTC
CSARVLRPGTGGNYAYIF
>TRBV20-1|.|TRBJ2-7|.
TGCAGTGCGAGCCCCTTTACAGGGACTACTCGGTACGAGCAGTACTTC
CSASPFTGTTRYEQYF
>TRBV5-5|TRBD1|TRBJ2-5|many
TGTGCCAGCAGCTCGACAGGGAGAGAGACCCAGTACTTC
CASSSTGRETQYF
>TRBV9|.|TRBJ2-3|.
TGTGCCAGCAGCCAAATGGACAGCTACACAGATACGCAGTATTTT
CASSQMDSYTDTQYF
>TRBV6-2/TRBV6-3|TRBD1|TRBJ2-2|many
TGTGCCAGCAGTCCCGGGACAGGGGTCCCCGGGGAGCTGTTTTTT
CASSPGTGVPGELFF
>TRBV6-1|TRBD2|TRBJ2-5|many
TGTGCCAGCAGTGCTTCAACTCCGGGACTAGCGGGCCAAGAGACCCAGTACTTC
CASSASTPGLAGQETQYF
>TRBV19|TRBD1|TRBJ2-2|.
TGTGCCAGTAAACGGAATCACAGGGGCGGCACCGGGGAGCTGTTTTTT
CASKRNHRGGTGELFF
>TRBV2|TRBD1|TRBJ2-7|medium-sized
TGTGCCAGCAGCCGGGACAGGGGGCCGCAGGAGTACGAGCAGTACTTC
CASSRDRGPQEYEQYF
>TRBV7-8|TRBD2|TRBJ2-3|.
TGTGCCAGCAGCTACCTAGCGGGAGGGCGGGATACGCAGTATTTT
CASSYLAGGRDTQYF
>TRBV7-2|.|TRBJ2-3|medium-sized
TGTGCCAGCAGCTCACAGGGAACAGATACGCAGTATTTT
CASSSQGTDTQYF
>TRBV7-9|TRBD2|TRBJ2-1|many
TGTGCCAGCCGGGAGGTGTCCTACAATGAGCAGTTCTTC
CASREVSYNEQFF
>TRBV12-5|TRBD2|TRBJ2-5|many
TGTGCTAGTGGAACCGGGACTAATCAAGAGACCCAGTACTTC
CASGTGTNQETQYF
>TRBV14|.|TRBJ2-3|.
TGTGCCAGCAGCCAAGTTCCAGGGGAGGCAGATACGCAGTATTTT
CASSQVPGEADTQYF
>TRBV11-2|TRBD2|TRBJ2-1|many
TGTGCCAGCAGCTTCGAAGCGGGAGCGAGGAATGAGCAGTTCTTC
CASSFEAGARNEQFF
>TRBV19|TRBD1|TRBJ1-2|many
TGTGCCAGTAGTATTACTTACAGGGGGCTTGGCTACACCTTC
CASSITYRGLGYTF
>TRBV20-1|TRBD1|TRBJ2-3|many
TGCAGTGCAGAGGACAGGGGGGGTTCTTCCACAGATACGCAGTATTTT
CSAEDRGGSSTDTQYF
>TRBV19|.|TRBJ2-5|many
TGTGCCAGTAGTATAGTGGCGGCTAGACAAGAGACCCAGTACTTC
CASSIVAARQETQYF
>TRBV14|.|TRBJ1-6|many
TGTGCCAGCAGCTCCCGGGGAAATTCACCCCTCCACTTT
CASSSRGNSPLHF
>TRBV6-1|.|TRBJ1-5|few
TGTGCCAGCAGTGACTCCTTTAGCATGCAGCCCCAGCATTTT
CASSDSFSMQPQHF
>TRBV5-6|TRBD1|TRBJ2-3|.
TGTGCCAGCAGCGCCCGGGACAGGACAGATACGCAGTATTTT
CASSARDRTDTQYF
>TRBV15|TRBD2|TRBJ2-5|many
TGTGCCACCAGCAGAGATTCTAGCGGGATTGGAGAGACCCAGTACTTC
CATSRDSSGIGETQYF
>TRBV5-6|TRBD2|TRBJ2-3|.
TGTGCCAGCAGCTTGGGACTAGCGGGTCCCGCCACGCAGTATTTT
CASSLGLAGPATQYF
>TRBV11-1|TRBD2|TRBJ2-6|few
TGTGCCAGCAGCCCCACGCCCGGGACTAGCGGGAGAGCCGGGGCCAACGTCCTGACTTTC
CASSPTPGTSGRAGANVLTF
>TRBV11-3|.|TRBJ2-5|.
TGTGCCAGCAGCTCGACTACGTCCTGGGAGACCCAGTACTTC
CASSSTTSWETQYF
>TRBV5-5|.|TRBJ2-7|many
TGTGCCAGCAGCCTAGGGACGAACTCCTACGAGCAGTACTTC
CASSLGTNSYEQYF
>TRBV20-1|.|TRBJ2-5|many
TGCAGTTATTACAGACAAGAGACCCAGTACTTC
CSYYRQETQYF
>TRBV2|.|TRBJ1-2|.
TGTGCCAGCAGTGAAGGGAGGGACTATGGCTACACCTTC
CASSEGRDYGYTF
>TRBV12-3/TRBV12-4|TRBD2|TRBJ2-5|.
TGTGCCAGCGGTCCGGGACTAGCGGGAGTGGGGGAGACCCAGTACTTC
CASGPGLAGVGETQYF
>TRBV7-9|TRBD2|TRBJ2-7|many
TGTGCCAGCAGCACCGGGACTAGCGGGACCGAGCAGTACTTC
CASSTGTSGTEQYF
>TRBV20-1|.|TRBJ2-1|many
TGCAGTGCTAGAGATGGGCTGGTTGAGCAGTTCTTC
CSARDGLVEQFF
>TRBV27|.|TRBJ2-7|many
TGTGCCAGCAGTTGGGGGTCCGAGCAGTACTTC
CASSWGSEQYF
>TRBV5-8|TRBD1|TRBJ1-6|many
TGTGCCAGCAGTCTACAGGGGAATTCACCCCTCCACTTT
CASSLQGNSPLHF
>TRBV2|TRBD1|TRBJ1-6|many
TGTGCCAGCAGTGGGGGACGGGGCACAGGGGGCCAAAATTCACCCCTCCACTTT
CASSGGRGTGGQNSPLHF
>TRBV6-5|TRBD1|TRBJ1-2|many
TGTGCCAGCAGCCCTCAGGGGGGCACCACTTATGGCTACACCTTC
CASSPQGGTTYGYTF
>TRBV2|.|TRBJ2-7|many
TGTGCCAGCATGGGGGGACAGTACTCCTACGAGCAGTACTTC
CASMGGQYSYEQYF
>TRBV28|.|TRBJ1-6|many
TGTGCCAGCAGGGCTAACCGGTTAAATAATTCACCCCTCCACTTT
CASRANRLNNSPLHF
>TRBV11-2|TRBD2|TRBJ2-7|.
TGTGCCACCGGGGAGGGAGCCTACGAGCAGTACTTC
CATGEGAYEQYF
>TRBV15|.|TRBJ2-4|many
TGTGCCACCAGCAGTGACAGAGCCACTACGGCCAACATTCAGTACTTC
CATSSDRATTANIQYF
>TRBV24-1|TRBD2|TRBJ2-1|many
TGTGCCACCAGTGACGCGGGACTAGCGGGGGTAAGCTCCTACAATGAGCAGTTCTTC
CATSDAGLAGVSSYNEQFF
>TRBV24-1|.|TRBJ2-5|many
TGTGCCACCAGTGCCCAAGAGACCCAGTACTTC
CATSAQETQYF
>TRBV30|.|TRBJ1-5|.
TGTGCCTGGAGTGTAGGGGTGGGAATGTCGCCCCAGCATTTT
CAWSVGVGMSPQHF
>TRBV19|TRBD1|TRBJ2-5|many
TGTGCCCCTAACAGGGGGCGAGCCAAAGAGACCCAGTACTTC
CAPNRGRAKETQYF
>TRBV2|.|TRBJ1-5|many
TGTGCCAGCAGTGAATCCGCCGGAGGTTCTCAGCCCCAGCATTTT
CASSESAGGSQPQHF
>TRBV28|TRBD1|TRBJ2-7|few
TGTGCCAGCAGTAGAGGACAGGGGTGGTACGAGCAGTACTTC
CASSRGQGWYEQYF
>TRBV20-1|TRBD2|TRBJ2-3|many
TGCAGTGCTAGAGATCCGATAGCGGGAACGGGCACAGATACGCAGTATTTT
CSARDPIAGTGTDTQYF
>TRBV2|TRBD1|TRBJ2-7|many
TGTGCCAGTTTTACCGGGACAGGGTGGTACGAGCAGTACTTC
CASFTGTGWYEQYF